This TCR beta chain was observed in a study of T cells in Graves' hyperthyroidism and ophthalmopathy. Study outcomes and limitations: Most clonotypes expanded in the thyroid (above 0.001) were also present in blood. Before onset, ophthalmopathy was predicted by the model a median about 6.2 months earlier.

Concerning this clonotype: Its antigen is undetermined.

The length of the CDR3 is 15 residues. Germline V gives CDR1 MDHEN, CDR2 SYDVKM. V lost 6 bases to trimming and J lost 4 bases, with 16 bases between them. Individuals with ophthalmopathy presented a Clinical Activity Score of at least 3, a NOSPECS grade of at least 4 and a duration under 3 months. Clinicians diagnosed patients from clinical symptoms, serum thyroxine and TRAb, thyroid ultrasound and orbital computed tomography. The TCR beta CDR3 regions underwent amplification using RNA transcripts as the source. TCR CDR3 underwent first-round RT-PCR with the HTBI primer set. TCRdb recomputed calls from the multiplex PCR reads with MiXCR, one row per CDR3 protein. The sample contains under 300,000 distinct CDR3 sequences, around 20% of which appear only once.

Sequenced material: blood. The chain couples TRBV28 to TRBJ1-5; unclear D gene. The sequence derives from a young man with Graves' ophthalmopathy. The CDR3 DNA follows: TGTGCCAGCAGCCAAATCCTCCTGGGGAATCAGCCCCAGCATTTT. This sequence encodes CASSQILLGNQPQHF.